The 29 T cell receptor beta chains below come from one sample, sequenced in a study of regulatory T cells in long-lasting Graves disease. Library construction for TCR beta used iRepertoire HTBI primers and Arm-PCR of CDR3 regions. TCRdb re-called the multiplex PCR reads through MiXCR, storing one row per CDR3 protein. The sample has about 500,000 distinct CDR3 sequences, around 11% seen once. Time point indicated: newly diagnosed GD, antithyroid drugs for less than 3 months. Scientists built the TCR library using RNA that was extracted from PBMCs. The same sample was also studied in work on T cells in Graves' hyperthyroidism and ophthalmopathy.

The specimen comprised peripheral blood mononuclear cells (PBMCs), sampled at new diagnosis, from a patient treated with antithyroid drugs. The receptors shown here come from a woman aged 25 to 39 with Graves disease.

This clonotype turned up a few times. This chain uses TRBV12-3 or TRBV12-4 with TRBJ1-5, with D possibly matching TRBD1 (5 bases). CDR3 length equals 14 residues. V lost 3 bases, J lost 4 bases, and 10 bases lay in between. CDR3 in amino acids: CASSLTVGNQPQHF. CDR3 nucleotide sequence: TGTGCCAGCAGTTTGACAGTAGGAAATCAGCCCCAGCATTTT.

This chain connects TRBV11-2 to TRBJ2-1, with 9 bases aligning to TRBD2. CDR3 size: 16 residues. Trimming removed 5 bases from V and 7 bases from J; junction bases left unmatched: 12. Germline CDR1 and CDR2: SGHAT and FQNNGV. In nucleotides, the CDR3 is TGTGCCAGCAGCCGCCCCTTTGCGGGAGGGCTTAATGAGCAGTTCTTC. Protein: CASSRPFAGGLNEQFF.

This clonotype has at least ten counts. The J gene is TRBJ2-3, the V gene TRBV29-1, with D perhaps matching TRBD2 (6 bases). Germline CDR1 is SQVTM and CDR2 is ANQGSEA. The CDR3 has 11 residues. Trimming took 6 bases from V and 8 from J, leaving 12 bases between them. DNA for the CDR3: TGCAGCGTGGGAGGAGTGGGTACGCAGTATTTT. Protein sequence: CSVGGVGTQYF.

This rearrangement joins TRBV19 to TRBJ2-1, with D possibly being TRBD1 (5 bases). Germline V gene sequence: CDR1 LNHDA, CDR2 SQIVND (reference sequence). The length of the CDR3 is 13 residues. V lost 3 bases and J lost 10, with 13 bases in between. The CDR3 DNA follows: TGTGCCAGTAGTATCCTCAGGGCCCAGGAGCAGTTCTTC. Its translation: CASSILRAQEQFF.

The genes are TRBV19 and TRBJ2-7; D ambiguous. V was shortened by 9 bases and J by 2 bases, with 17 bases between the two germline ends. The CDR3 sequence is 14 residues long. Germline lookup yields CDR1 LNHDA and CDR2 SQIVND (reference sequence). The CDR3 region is CASRPADGTYEQYF. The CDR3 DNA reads TGTGCCAGCCGACCTGCGGACGGAACCTACGAGCAGTACTTC.

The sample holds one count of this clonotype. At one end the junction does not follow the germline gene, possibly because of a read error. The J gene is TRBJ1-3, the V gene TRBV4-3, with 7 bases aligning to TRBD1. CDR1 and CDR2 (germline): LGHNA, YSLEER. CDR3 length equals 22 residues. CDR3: CASSQGVLIPGQLPNDRNTISF. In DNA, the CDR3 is TGCGCCAGCAGCCAAGGGGTTCTTATTCCGGGACAGCTACCCAATGATCGAAACACCATATCTTTT.

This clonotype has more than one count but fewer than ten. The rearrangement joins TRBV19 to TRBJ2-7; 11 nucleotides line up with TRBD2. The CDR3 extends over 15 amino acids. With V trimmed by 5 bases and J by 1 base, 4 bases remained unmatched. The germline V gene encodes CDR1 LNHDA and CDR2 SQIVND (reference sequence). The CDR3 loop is CASSQTSGISYEQYF. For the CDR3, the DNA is TGTGCCAGTAGTCAGACTAGCGGGATTTCCTACGAGCAGTACTTC.

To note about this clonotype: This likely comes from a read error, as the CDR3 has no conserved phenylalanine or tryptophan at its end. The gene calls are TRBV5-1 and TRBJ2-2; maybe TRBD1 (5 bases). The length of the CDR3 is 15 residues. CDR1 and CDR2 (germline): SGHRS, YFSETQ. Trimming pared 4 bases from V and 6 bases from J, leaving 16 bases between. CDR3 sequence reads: CASSPSKTDAGELFL. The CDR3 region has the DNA TGCGCCAGCAGCCCTTCCAAGACAGACGCCGGGGAGCTGTTTTTA.

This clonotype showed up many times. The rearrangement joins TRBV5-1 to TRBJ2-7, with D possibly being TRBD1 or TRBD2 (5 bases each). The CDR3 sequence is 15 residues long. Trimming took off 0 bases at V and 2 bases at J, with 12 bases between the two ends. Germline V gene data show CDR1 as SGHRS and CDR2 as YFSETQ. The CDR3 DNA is TGCGCCAGCAGCTTGGCGGGGCAGAACCCCTACGAGCAGTACTTC. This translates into CASSLAGQNPYEQYF. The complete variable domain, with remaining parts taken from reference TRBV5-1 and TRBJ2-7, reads KAGVTQTPRYLIKTRGQQVTLSCSPISGHRSVSWYQQTPGQGLQFLFEYFSETQRNKGNFPGRFSGRQFSNSRSEMNVSTLELGDSALYLCASSLAGQNPYEQYFGPGTRLTVT.

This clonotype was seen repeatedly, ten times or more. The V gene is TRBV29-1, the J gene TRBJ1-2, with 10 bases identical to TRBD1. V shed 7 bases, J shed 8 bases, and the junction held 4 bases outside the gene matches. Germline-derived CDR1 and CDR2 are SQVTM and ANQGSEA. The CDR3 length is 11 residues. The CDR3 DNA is TGCAGCGCCAGGACAGGGGGAGGCTACACCTTC. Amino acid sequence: CSARTGGGYTF. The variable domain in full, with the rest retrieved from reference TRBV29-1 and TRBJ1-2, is SAVISQKPSRDICQRGTSLTIQCQVDSQVTMMFWYRQQPGQSLTLIATANQGSEATYESGFVIDKFPISRPNLTFSTLTVSNMSPEDSSIYLCSARTGGGYTFGSGTRLTVV.

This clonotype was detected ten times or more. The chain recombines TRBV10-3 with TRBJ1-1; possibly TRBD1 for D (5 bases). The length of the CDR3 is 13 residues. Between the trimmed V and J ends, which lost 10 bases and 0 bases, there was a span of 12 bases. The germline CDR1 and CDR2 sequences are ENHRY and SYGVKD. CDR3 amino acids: CASRPGLNTEAFF. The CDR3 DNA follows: TGTGCCAGCCGGCCAGGGTTGAACACTGAAGCTTTCTTT.

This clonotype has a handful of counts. Here the CDR3 DNA reads TGTGCCAGCAGCTTAATACTTAGAACAGATACGCAGTATTTT. Amino acids: CASSLILRTDTQYF. The gene calls are TRBV5-4 and TRBJ2-3; D not resolved. Germline CDR1 SGHNT, CDR2 YYREEE (reference sequence). The length of the CDR3 is 14 residues. The ends were cut back, 2 bases at V and 3 bases at J, with 10 bases in the middle.

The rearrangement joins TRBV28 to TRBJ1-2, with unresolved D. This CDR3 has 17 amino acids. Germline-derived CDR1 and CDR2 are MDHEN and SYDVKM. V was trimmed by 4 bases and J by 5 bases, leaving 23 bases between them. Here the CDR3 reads CASSSRPTSKGAYGYTF. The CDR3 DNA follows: TGTGCCAGCAGTTCCCGGCCCACTTCAAAGGGAGCGTATGGCTACACCTTC.

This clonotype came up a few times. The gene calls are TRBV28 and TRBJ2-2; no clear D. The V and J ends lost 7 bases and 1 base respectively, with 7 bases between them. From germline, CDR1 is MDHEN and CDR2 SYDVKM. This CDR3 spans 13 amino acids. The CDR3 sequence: CASTAQNTGELFF. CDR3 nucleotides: TGTGCCAGCACGGCGCAGAACACCGGGGAGCTGTTTTTT.

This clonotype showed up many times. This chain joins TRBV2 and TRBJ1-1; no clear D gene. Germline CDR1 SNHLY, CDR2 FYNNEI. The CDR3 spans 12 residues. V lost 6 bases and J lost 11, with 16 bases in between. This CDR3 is CASRYSYSSAFF. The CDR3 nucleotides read TGTGCCAGCAGGTACAGCTATTCGTCTGCTTTCTTT.

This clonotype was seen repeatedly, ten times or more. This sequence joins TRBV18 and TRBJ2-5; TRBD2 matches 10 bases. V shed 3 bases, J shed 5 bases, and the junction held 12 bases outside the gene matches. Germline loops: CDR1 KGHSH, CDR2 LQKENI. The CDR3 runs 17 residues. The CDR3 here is CASSPLNLAGVFETQYF. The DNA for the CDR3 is TGTGCCAGCTCACCCCTTAATCTAGCGGGAGTATTTGAGACCCAGTACTTC. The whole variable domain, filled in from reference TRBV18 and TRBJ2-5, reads NAGVMQNPRHLVRRRGQEARLRCSPMKGHSHVYWYRQLPEEGLKFMVYLQKENIIDESGMPKERFSAEFPKEGPSILRIQQVVRGDSAAYFCASSPLNLAGVFETQYFGPGTRLLVL.

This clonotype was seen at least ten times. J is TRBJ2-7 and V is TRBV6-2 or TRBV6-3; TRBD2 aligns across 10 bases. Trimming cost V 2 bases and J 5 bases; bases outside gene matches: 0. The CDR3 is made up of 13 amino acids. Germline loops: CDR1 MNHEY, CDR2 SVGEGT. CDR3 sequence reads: CASSYGTSDEQYF. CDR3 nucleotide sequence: TGTGCCAGCAGTTACGGGACTAGCGACGAGCAGTACTTC.

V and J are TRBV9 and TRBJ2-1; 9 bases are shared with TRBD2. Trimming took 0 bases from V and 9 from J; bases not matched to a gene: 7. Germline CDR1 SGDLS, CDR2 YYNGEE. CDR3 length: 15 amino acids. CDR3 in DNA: TGTGCCAGCAGCGTAGTTGCGACTAGCGGAGTTGAGCAGTTCTTC. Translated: CASSVVATSGVEQFF.

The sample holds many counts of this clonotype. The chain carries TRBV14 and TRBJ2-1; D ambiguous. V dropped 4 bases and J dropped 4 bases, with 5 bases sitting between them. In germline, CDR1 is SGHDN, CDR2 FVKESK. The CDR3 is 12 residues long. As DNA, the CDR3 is TGTGCCAGCAGCCCAACGTACAATGAGCAGTTCTTC. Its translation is CASSPTYNEQFF.

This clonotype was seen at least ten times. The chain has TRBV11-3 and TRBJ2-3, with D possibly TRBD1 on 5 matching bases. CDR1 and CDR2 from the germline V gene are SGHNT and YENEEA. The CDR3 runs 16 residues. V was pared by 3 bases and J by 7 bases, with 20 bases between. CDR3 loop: CASSFRGSRPQYTQYF. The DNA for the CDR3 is TGTGCCAGCAGCTTTAGGGGATCGAGACCCCAATATACGCAGTATTTT.

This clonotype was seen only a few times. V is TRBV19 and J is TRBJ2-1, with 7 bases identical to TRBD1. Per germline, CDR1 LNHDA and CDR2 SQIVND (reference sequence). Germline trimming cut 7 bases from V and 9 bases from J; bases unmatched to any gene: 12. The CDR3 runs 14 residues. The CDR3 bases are TGTGCCAGTAATCCGACAGGGTCCCACAGTGAGCAGTTCTTC. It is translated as CASNPTGSHSEQFF. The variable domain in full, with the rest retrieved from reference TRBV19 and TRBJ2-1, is DGGITQSPKYLFRKEGQNVTLSCEQNLNHDAMYWYRQDPGQGLRLIYYSQIVNDFQKGDIAEGYSVSREKKESFPLTVTSAQKNPTAFYLCASNPTGSHSEQFFGPGTRLTVL.

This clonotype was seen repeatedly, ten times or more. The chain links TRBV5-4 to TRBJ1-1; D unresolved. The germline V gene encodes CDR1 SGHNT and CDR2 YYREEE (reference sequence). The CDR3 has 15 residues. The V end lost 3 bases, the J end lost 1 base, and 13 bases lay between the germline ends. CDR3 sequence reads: CASSYMTHPNTEAFF. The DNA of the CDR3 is TGTGCCAGCAGCTACATGACCCATCCGAACACTGAAGCTTTCTTT.

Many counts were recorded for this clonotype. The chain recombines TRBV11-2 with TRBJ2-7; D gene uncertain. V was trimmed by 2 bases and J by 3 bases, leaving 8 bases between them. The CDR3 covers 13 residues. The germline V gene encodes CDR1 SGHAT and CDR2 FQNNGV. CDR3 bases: TGTGCCAGCAGCTTAAAGCCTAGCTACGAGCAGTACTTC. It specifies CASSLKPSYEQYF.

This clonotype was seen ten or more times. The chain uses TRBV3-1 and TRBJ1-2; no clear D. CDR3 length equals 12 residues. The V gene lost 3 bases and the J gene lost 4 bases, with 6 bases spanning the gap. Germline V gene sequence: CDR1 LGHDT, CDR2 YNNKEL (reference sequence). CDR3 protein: CASSQYVYGYTF. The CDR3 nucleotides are TGTGCCAGCAGCCAGTACGTCTATGGCTACACCTTC.

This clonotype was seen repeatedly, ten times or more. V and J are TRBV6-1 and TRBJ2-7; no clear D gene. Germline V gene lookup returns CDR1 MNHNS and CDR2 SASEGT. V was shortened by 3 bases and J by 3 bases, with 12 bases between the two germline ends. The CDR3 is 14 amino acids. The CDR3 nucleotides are TGTGCCAGCAGTGATGGGGTCCCAGGCTACGAGCAGTACTTC. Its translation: CASSDGVPGYEQYF.

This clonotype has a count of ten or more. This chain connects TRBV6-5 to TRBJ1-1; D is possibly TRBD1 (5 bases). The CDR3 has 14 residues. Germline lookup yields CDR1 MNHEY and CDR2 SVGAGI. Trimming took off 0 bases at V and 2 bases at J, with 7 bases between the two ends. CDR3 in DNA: TGTGCCAGCAGTTACTCGGACACCAACACTGAAGCTTTCTTT. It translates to CASSYSDTNTEAFF.

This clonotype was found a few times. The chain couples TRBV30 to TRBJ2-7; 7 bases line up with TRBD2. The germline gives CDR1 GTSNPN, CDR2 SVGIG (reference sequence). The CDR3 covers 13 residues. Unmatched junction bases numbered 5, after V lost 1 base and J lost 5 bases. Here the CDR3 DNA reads TGTGCCTGGAGTGCAACTAGCGTCCACGAGCAGTACTTC. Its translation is CAWSATSVHEQYF.

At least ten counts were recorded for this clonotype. The CDR3, as DNA: TGTGCCAGCAACGAGCGGGAGGGGATCGGGGAGCTGTTTTTT. As protein: CASNEREGIGELFF. The chain has TRBV9 and TRBJ2-2, with 10 nucleotides matching TRBD2. Germline-derived CDR1 and CDR2 are SGDLS and YYNGEE. Trimming at V came to 6 bases and at J to 7 bases, leaving 6 bases not matched to a gene. The CDR3 loop spans 14 amino acids.

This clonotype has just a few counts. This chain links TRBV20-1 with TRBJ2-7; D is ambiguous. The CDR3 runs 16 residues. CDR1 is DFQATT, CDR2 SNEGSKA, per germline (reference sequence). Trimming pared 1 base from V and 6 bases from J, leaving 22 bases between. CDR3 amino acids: CSARGVVSRVASEQYF. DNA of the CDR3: TGCAGTGCTAGAGGGGTGGTATCTCGAGTTGCAAGCGAGCAGTACTTC.